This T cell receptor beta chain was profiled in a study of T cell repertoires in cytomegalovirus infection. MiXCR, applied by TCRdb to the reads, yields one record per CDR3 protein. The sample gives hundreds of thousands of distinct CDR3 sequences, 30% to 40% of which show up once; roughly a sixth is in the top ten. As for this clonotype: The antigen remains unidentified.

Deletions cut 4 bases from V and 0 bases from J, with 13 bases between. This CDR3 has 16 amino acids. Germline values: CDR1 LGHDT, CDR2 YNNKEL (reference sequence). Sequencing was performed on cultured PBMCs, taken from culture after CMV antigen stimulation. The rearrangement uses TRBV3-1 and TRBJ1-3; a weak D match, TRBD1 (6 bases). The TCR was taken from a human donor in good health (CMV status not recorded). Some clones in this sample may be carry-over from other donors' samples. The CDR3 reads CASSPRQALSGNTIYF. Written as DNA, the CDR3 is TGTGCCAGCAGCCCTCGACAGGCGCTCTCTGGAAACACCATATATTTT. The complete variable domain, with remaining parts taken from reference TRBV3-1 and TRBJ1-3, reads DTAVSQTPKYLVTQMGNDKSIKCEQNLGHDTMYWYKQDSKKFLKIMFSYNNKELIINETVPNRFSPKSPDKAHLNLHINSLELGDSAVYFCASSPRQALSGNTIYFGEGSWLTVV.